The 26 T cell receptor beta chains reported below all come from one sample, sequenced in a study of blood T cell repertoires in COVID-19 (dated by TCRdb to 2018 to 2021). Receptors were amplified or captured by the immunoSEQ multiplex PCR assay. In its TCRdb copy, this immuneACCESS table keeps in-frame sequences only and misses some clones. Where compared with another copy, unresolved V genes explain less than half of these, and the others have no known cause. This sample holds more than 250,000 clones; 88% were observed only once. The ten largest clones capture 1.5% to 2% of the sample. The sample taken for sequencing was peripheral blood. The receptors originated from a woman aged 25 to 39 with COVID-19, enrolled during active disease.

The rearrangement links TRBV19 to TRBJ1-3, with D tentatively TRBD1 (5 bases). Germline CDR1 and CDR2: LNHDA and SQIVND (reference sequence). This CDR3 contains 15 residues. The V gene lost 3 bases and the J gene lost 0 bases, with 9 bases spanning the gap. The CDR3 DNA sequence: TGTGCCAGTAGTATTGGGGGGGGCTCTGGAAACACCATATATTTT. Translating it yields CASSIGGGSGNTIYF.

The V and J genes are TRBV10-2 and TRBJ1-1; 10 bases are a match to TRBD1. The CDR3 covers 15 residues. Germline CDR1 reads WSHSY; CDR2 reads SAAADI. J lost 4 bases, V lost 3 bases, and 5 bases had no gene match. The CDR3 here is CASSDHGQGGTEAFF. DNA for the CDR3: TGCGCCAGCAGTGATCACGGACAGGGGGGCACTGAAGCTTTCTTT.

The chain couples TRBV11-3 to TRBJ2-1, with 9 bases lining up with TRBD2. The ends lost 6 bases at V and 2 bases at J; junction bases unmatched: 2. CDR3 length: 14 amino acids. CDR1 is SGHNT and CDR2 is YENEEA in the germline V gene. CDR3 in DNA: TGTGCCAGCAGGAGCGGGGGGACCTACAATGAGCAGTTCTTC. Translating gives CASRSGGTYNEQFF.

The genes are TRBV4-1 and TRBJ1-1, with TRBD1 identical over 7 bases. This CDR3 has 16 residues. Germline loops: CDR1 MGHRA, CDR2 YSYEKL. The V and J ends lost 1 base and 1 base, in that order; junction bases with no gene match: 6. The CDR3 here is CASSQGQGVRNTEAFF. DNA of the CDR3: TGCGCCAGCAGCCAAGGGCAGGGGGTTAGGAACACTGAAGCTTTCTTT.

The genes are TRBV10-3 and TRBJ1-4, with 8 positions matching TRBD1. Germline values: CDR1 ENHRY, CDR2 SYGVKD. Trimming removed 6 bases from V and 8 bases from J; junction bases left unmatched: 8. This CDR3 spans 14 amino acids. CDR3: CAISRGQGGEKLFF. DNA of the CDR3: TGTGCCATCAGCAGGGGGCAGGGGGGAGAAAAACTGTTTTTT.

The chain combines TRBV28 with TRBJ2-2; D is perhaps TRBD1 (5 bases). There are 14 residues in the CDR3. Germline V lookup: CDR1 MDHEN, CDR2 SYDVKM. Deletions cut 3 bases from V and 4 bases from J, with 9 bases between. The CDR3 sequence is CASSFRGTTGELFF. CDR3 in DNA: TGTGCCAGCAGTTTTAGGGGAACCACCGGGGAGCTGTTTTTT. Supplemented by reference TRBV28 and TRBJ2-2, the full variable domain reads DVKVTQSSRYLVKRTGEKVFLECVQDMDHENMFWYRQDPGLGLRLIYFSYDVKMKEKGDIPEGYSVSREKKERFSLILESASTNQTSMYLCASSFRGTTGELFFGEGSRLTVL.

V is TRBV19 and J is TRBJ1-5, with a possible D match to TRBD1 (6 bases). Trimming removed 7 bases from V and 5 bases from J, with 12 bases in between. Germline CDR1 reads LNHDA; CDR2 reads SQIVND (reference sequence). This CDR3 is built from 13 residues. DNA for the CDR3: TGTGCCAGTACCACAGGGTCGGATCAGCCCCAGCATTTT. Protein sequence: CASTTGSDQPQHF.

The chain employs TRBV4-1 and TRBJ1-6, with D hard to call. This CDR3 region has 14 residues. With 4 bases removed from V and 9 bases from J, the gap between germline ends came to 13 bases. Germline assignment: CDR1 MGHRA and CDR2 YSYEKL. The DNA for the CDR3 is TGCGCCAGCAGCCCCGGCAGGCTAAGTTCACCCCTCCACTTT. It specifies CASSPGRLSSPLHF.

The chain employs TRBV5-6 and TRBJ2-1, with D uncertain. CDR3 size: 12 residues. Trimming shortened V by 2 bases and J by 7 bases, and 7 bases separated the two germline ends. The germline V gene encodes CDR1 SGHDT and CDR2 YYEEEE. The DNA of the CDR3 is TGTGCCAGCAGCTTAGGAGTGAATGAGCAGTTCTTC. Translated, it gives CASSLGVNEQFF.

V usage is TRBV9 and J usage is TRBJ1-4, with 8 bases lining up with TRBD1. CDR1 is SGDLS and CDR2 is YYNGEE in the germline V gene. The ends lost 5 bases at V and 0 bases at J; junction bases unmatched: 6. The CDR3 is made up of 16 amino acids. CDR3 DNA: TGTGCCAGCAGTCGACAGGGGATGACAACTAATGAAAAACTGTTTTTT. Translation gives CASSRQGMTTNEKLFF.

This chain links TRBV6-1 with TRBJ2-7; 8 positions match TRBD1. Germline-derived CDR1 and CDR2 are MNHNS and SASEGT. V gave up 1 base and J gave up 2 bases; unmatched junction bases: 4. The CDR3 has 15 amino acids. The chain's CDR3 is CASSEETGVAYEQYF. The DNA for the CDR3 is TGTGCCAGCAGTGAAGAGACAGGGGTCGCCTACGAGCAGTACTTC.

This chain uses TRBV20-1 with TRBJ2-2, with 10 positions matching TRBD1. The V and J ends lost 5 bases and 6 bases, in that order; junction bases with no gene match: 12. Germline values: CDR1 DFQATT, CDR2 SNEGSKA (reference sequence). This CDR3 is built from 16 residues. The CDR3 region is CSAREAGTGASGELFF. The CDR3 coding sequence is TGCAGTGCTCGTGAAGCCGGGACAGGGGCGTCCGGGGAGCTGTTTTTT.

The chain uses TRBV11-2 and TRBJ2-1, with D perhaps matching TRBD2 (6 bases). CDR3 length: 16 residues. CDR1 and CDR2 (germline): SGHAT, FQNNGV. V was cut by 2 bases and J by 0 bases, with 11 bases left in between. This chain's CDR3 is CASSLQDGSSYNEQFF. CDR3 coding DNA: TGTGCCAGCAGCTTACAGGACGGGAGCTCCTACAATGAGCAGTTCTTC.

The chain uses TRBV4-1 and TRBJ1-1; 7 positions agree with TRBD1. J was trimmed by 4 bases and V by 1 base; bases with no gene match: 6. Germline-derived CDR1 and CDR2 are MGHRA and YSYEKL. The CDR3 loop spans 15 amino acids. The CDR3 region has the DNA TGCGCCAGCAGCCAAGTCCTACAGGGGAGCACTGAAGCTTTCTTT. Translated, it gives CASSQVLQGSTEAFF.

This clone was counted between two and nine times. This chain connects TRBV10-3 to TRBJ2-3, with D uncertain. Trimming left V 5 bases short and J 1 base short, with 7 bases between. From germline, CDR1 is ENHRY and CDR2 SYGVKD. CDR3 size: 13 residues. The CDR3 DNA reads TGTGCCATCAGTTCCTTAGGCACAGATACGCAGTATTTT. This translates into CAISSLGTDTQYF.

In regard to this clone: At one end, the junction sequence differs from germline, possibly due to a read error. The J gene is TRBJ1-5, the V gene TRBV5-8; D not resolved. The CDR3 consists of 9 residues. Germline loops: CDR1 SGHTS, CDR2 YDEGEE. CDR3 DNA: TGTGCCAGCAGCCTCAACGAGGATTTT. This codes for CASSLNEDF.

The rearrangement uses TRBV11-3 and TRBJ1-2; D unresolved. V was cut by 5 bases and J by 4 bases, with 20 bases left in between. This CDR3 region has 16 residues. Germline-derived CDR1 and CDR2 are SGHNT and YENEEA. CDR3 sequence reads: CASSEGGYGTLYGYTF. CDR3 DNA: TGTGCCAGCAGCGAGGGAGGCTACGGCACACTCTATGGCTACACCTTC.

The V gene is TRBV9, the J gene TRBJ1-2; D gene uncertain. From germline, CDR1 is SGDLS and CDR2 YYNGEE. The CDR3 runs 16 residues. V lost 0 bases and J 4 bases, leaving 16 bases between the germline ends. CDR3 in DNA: TGTGCCAGCAGCGTAGAGCAGGATCGCCCCCCCTATGGCTACACCTTC. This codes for CASSVEQDRPPYGYTF.

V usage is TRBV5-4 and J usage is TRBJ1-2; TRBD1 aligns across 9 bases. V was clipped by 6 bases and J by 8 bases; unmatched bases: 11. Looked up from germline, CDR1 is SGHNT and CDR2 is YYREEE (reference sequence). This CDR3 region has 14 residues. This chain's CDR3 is CASTRSGTGRGYTF. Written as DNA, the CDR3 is TGTGCCAGCACCCGATCCGGGACAGGGAGAGGCTACACCTTC.

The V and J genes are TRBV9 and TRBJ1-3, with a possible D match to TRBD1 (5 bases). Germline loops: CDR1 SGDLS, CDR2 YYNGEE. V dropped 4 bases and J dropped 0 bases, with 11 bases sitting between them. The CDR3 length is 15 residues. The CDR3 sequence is CASSKTGDSGNTIYF. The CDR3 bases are TGTGCCAGCAGCAAAACAGGCGACTCTGGAAACACCATATATTTT.

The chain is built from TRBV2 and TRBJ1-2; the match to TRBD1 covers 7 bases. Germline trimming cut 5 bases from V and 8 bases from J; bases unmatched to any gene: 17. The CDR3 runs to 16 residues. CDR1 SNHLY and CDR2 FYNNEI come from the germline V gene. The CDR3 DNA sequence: TGTGCCAGCAGTAAACAGGGGACCCTTCCCCATCGGGGCTACACCTTC. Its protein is CASSKQGTLPHRGYTF.

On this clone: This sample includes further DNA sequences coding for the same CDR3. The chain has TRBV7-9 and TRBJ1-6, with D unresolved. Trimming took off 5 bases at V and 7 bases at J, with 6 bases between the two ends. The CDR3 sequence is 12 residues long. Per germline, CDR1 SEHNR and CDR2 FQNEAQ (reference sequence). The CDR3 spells CASSRGNSPLHF. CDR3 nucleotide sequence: TGTGCCAGCAGCCGCGGCAATTCACCCCTCCACTTT.

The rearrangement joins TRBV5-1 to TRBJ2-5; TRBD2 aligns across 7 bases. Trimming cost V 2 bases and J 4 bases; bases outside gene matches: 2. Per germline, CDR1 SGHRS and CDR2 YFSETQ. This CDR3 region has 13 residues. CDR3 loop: CASSFPSGETQYF. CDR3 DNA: TGCGCCAGCAGCTTTCCTAGCGGAGAGACCCAGTACTTC.

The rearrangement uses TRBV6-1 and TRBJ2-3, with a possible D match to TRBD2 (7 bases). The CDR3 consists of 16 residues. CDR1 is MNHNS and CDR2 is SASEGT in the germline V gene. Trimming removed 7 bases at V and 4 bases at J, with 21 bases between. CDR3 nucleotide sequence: TGTGCCAGCAATGATTTTGGGGGGGCGCGCCCAGATACGCAGTATTTT. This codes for CASNDFGGARPDTQYF.

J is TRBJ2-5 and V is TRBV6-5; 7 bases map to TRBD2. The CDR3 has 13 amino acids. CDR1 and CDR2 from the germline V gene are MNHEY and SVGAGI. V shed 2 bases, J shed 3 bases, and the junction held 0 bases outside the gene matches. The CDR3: CASSYSGEETQYF. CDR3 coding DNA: TGTGCCAGCAGTTACAGCGGGGAAGAGACCCAGTACTTC.

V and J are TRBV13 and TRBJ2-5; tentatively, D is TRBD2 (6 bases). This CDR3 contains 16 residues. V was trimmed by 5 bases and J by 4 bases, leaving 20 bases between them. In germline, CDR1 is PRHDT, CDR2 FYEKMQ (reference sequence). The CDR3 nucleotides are TGTGCCAGCAGCAGGGAGGCCACCCTAGTCCCAGAGACCCAGTACTTC. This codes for CASSREATLVPETQYF.